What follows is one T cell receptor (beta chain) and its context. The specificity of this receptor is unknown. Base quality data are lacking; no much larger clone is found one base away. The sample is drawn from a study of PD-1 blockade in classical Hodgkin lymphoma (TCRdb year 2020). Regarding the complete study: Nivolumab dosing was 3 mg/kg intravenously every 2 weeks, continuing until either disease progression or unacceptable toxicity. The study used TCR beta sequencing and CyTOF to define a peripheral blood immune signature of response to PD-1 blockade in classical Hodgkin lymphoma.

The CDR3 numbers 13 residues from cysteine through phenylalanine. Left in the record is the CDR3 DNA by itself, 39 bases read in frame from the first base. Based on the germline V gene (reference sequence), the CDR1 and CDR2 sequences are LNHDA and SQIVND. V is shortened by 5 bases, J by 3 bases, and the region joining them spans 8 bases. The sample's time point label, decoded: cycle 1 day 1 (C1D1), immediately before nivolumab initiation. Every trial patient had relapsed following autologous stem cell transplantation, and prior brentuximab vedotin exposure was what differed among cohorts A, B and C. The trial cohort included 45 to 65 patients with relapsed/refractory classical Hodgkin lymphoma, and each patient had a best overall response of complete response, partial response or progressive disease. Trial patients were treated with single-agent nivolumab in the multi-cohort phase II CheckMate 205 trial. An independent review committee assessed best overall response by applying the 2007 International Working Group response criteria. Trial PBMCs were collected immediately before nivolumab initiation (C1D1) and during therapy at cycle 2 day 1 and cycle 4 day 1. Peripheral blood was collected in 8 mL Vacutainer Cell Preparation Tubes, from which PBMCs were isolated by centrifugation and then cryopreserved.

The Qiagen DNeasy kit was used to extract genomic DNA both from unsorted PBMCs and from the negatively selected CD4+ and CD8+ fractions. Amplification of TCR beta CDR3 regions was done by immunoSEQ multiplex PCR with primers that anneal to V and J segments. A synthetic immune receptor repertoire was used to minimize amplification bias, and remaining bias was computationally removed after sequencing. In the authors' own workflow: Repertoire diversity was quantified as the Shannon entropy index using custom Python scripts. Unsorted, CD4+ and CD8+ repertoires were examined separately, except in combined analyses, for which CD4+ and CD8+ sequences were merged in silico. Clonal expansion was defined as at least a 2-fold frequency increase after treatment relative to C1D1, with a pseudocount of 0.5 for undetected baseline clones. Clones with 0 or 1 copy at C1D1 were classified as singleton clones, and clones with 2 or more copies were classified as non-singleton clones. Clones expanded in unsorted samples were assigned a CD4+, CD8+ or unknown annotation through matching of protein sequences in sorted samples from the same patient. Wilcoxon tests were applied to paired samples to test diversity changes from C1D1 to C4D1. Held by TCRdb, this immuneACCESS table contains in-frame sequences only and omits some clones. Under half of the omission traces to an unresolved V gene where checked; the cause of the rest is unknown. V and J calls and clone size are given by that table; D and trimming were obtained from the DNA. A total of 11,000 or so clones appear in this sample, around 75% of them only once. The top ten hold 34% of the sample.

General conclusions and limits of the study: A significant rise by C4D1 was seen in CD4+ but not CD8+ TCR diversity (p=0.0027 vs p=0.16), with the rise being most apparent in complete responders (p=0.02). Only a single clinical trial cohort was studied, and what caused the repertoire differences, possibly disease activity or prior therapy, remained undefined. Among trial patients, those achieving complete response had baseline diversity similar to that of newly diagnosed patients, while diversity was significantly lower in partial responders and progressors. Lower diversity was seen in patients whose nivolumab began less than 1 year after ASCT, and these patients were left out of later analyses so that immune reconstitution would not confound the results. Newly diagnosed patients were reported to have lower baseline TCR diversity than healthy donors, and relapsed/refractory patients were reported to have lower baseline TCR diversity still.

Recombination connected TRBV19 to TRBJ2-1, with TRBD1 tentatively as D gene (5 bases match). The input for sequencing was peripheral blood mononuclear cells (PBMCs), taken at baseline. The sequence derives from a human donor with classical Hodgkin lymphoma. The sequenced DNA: TGTGCCAGTAGTTTTGACAGCTACAATGAGCAGTTCTTC. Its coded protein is CASSFDSYNEQFF.